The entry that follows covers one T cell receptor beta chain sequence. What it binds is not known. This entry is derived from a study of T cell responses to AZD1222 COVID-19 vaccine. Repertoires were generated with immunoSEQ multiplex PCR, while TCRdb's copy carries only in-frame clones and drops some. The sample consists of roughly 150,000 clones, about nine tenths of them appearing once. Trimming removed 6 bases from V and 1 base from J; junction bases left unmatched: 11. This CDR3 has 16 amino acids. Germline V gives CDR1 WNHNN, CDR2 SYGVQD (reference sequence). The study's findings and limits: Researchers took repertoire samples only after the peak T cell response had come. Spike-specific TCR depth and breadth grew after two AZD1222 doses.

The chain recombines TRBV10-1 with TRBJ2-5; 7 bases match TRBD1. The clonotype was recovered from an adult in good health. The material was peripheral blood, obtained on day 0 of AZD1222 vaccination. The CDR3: CASRGEKTGFQETQYF. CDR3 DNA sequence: TGCGCCAGCAGGGGGGAGAAGACAGGGTTCCAAGAGACCCAGTACTTC.